This TCR beta chain was recorded in a study of T cells in Graves' hyperthyroidism and ophthalmopathy. This clonotype was picked up a small number of times. CDR3 length equals 14 residues. Trimming cost V 6 bases and J 1 base; bases outside gene matches: 5. Amplified TCR beta CDR3 regions came from RNA transcripts. Researchers ran a first-round RT-PCR on the TCR CDR3 using the HTBI primer set. In TCRdb, the multiplex PCR reads were re-called with MiXCR into one record per CDR3 protein. Of about 510,000 distinct CDR3 sequences listed, around 43% are singletons. The sequence was collected from an adult woman with Graves' disease, either hyperthyroidism or ophthalmopathy (not recorded which). The rearrangement links TRBV12-3 or TRBV12-4 to TRBJ1-1, with 7 bases that match TRBD1. The specimen sequenced was peripheral blood or thyroid tissue (not recorded which). The CDR3 region has the DNA TGTGCCAGCAGCCGGGACAGACGGAACACTGAAGCTTTCTTT. Translation gives CASSRDRRNTEAFF.